The 17 T cell receptor beta chains below all came from one sample that was sequenced in a study of shared clonotypes between healthy human individuals. The data were produced by immunoSEQ multiplex PCR, yet TCRdb's version contains in-frame clones alone and is incomplete. The sample has about 2.1 million clones, more than 85% seen once. Naive CD8 cells lacked CD45RO, underwent positive selection for CCR7 and left out terminally differentiated effector memory CD45RA+ cells. What was sequenced was naive CD8+ T cells from PBMCs. These receptors all stem from a man younger than 30 in good health. Some clones in this sample may be carry-over from other donors' samples.

CDR3 amino acids: CAWKLPSGETQYF. For the CDR3, the DNA is TGTGCCTGGAAACTCCCTAGCGGAGAGACCCAGTACTTC. The gene calls are TRBV30 and TRBJ2-5, with TRBD2 identical over 7 bases. Germline CDR1 reads GTSNPN; CDR2 reads SVGIG (reference sequence). V dropped 4 bases and J dropped 4; count of bases not matched to a gene: 6. This CDR3 is 13 amino acids long.

This chain connects TRBV5-1 to TRBJ2-3, with 10 bases aligning to TRBD2. Looked up from germline, CDR1 is SGHRS and CDR2 is YFSETQ. Trimming removed 3 bases from V and 2 bases from J; junction bases left unmatched: 9. The CDR3 is made up of 17 amino acids. The CDR3 DNA follows: TGCGCCAGCAGCTGGACGGATAGCGGGGGGTCCACAGATACGCAGTATTTT. This codes for CASSWTDSGGSTDTQYF.

This sequence joins TRBV4-1 and TRBJ2-1; either TRBD1 or TRBD2 may supply D (5 bases each). The CDR3 totals 17 residues. CDR1 and CDR2 (germline): MGHRA, YSYEKL. With 3 bases removed from V and 5 bases from J, the gap between germline ends came to 20 bases. The CDR3 nucleotides read TGCGCCAGCAGCCATTCTTCTGAGGGGCCCGCCAACAATGAGCAGTTCTTC. Amino acid sequence: CASSHSSEGPANNEQFF.

This sequence joins TRBV2 and TRBJ1-5; TRBD1 is a possible D gene (6 bases). This CDR3 region has 14 residues. Trimming pared 3 bases from V and 7 bases from J, leaving 13 bases between. CDR1 is SNHLY and CDR2 is FYNNEI in the germline V gene. Here the CDR3 reads CASSDSAGAQPQHF. DNA for the CDR3: TGTGCCAGCAGTGACTCTGCAGGGGCCCAGCCCCAGCATTTT.

The chain combines TRBV6-1 with TRBJ2-3, with 9 bases that match TRBD2. Looked up from germline, CDR1 is MNHNS and CDR2 is SASEGT. The CDR3 is 16 residues long. After removal of 3 bases from V and 6 bases from J, the junction contained 10 bases not matched to a gene. The CDR3 DNA sequence: TGTGCCAGCAGTGAGAAGGTAGCGGGAGTGTTGGATACGCAGTATTTT. It codes for CASSEKVAGVLDTQYF.

Concerning this clone: The sample contains more than one DNA sequence encoding this CDR3. This sequence joins TRBV7-3 and TRBJ2-1, with 7 nucleotides matching TRBD2. Trimming cost V 2 bases and J 3 bases; bases outside gene matches: 4. This CDR3 is built from 15 residues. From germline, CDR1 is SGHTA and CDR2 FQGTGA. The CDR3: CASSLGGGSYNEQFF. The CDR3 DNA reads as TGTGCCAGCAGCTTAGGGGGAGGGAGCTACAATGAGCAGTTCTTC.

The J gene is TRBJ2-1, the V gene TRBV19, with D possibly being TRBD1 (6 bases). CDR1 LNHDA and CDR2 SQIVND come from the germline V gene (reference sequence). There are 13 residues in the CDR3. V lost 6 bases, J lost 4 bases, and 10 bases lay in between. The CDR3 DNA is TGTGCCAGTAGGCTACAGGGATACAATGAGCAGTTCTTC. It is translated as CASRLQGYNEQFF. Full variable domain (remainder filled in from reference TRBV19 and TRBJ2-1): DGGITQSPKYLFRKEGQNVTLSCEQNLNHDAMYWYRQDPGQGLRLIYYSQIVNDFQKGDIAEGYSVSREKKESFPLTVTSAQKNPTAFYLCASRLQGYNEQFFGPGTRLTVL.

The CDR3 sequence is CASSSLPGPDTQYF. The DNA of the CDR3 is TGCGCCAGCAGCTCACTCCCGGGACCAGATACGCAGTATTTT. The genes are TRBV5-1 and TRBJ2-3, with D perhaps TRBD1 or TRBD2 (5 bases each). Trimming took off 3 bases at V and 4 bases at J, with 12 bases between the two ends. This CDR3 is 14 amino acids long. Germline V CDR1 and CDR2: SGHRS, YFSETQ.

A remark on this clone: A read error is possible here, since a much larger clone lies one base away. The same CDR3 is also encoded by other DNA sequences in this sample. The V gene is TRBV27, the J gene TRBJ2-2, with D uncertain. V lost 6 bases and J lost 2, with 4 bases in between. This CDR3 spans 12 amino acids. Germline V lookup: CDR1 MNHEY, CDR2 SMNVEV (reference sequence). In nucleotides, the CDR3 is TGTGCCAGCAGCTTTAACACCGGGGAGCTGTTTTTT. Translating gives CASSFNTGELFF.

The V call is TRBV5-1, the J call TRBJ2-2; maybe TRBD1 (6 bases). V was cut by 4 bases and J by 3 bases, with 13 bases left in between. CDR1 and CDR2 (germline): SGHRS, YFSETQ. The CDR3 loop spans 15 amino acids. The CDR3 bases are TGCGCCAGCAGCCGAGAGGGACACTACACCGGGGAGCTGTTTTTT. Encoded protein: CASSREGHYTGELFF.

This rearrangement joins TRBV28 to TRBJ2-3; a possible D gene is TRBD1 (5 bases). Trimming pared 5 bases from V and 0 bases from J, leaving 12 bases between. The CDR3 has 15 residues. Per germline, CDR1 MDHEN and CDR2 SYDVKM. Here the CDR3 DNA reads TGTGCCAGCAGTCCTGGTAAGGGGAGCACAGATACGCAGTATTTT. It is translated as CASSPGKGSTDTQYF.

V is TRBV11-2 and J is TRBJ2-5; the D gene is possibly TRBD2 (6 bases). V gave up 1 base and J gave up 4 bases, with 13 bases separating them. Germline CDR1 SGHAT, CDR2 FQNNGV. This CDR3 contains 15 residues. The CDR3 spells CASSLAYMGGETQYF. CDR3 DNA sequence: TGTGCCAGCAGCTTAGCTTATATGGGGGGAGAGACCCAGTACTTC. Complete variable domain (other parts from reference TRBV11-2 and TRBJ2-5): EAGVAQSPRYKIIEKRQSVAFWCNPISGHATLYWYQQILGQGPKLLIQFQNNGVVDDSQLPKDRFSAERLKGVDSTLKIQPAKLEDSAVYLCASSLAYMGGETQYFGPGTRLLVL.

The sample holds a few counts of this clone. This chain uses TRBV4-1 with TRBJ1-1; D may be TRBD1 (5 bases). CDR1 MGHRA and CDR2 YSYEKL come from the germline V gene. The V end was cut by 0 bases, the J end by 0 bases, with 11 bases between. This CDR3 comprises 16 residues. The CDR3 sequence is CASSQEPGLMNTEAFF. The CDR3 nucleotides are TGCGCCAGCAGCCAAGAGCCAGGGTTAATGAACACTGAAGCTTTCTTT.

V is TRBV27 and J is TRBJ2-1, with 14 bases aligning to TRBD2. V shed 8 bases and J 6 bases; nucleotides not matched to a gene: 6. The CDR3 is 15 amino acids. Germline-derived CDR1 and CDR2 are MNHEY and SMNVEV (reference sequence). This CDR3 reads CASAPGTSGSNEQFF. Here the CDR3 DNA reads TGTGCCAGCGCCCCCGGGACTAGCGGGAGCAATGAGCAGTTCTTC.

The chain uses TRBV7-8 and TRBJ1-5, with D unresolved. CDR3 length: 22 amino acids. V lost 6 bases to trimming and J lost 2 bases, with 35 bases between them. CDR1 SGHVS and CDR2 FQNEAQ come from the germline V gene. The CDR3 loop is CASSYRVGRASNPGVGNQPQHF. The CDR3 DNA is TGTGCCAGCAGTTATAGAGTGGGTCGGGCCTCTAACCCTGGCGTAGGCAATCAGCCCCAGCATTTT.

The J gene is TRBJ2-5, the V gene TRBV11-2; 7 nucleotides match TRBD2. Unmatched junction bases numbered 11, after V lost 5 bases and J lost 5 bases. CDR1 and CDR2 (germline): SGHAT, FQNNGV. CDR3 size: 15 residues. The DNA for the CDR3 is TGTGCCAGCAGCCTCAACCCGGGGGGTATGGAGACCCAGTACTTC. Its protein is CASSLNPGGMETQYF.

This clone has just a few counts. J is TRBJ1-4 and V is TRBV4-1; 7 positions match TRBD1. V was pared by 3 bases and J by 14 bases, with 9 bases of the junction left unmatched. CDR3 size: 13 residues. CDR1 MGHRA and CDR2 YSYEKL come from the germline V gene. The CDR3 nucleotides are TGCGCCAGCAGCCATGTAGCCGGGACAGAGCTGTTTTTT. Its translation: CASSHVAGTELFF.